The present T cell receptor beta chain was sequenced within a study of cytomegalovirus exposure and HLA in healthy donors. Study-wide results and limits: CMV serostatus was the only recorded immune exposure for donors.

The primer mix had 60 Vbeta and 13 Jbeta primers. The repertoire was sequenced with immunoSEQ multiplex PCR; TCRdb's copy has only in-frame clones and lacks some. The sample records 150,000 to 200,000 clones, more than 75% being singletons. This clone was seen just once. As yet, its antigen is unknown. The receptor's source is a girl aged 10 to 17 in good health and CMV-seropositive. Sample: PBMCs.

DNA for the CDR3: TGTGCCAGCAGTTACTCACAGGGGGGGAACTATGGCTACACCTTC. Its protein is CASSYSQGGNYGYTF. The chain recombines TRBV6-5 with TRBJ1-2, with 8 bases fitting TRBD1. Germline V gives CDR1 MNHEY, CDR2 SVGAGI. CDR3 length: 15 amino acids. Losses at the gene ends were 0 bases for V and 2 bases for J; bases not matched to a gene: 2.